This T cell receptor beta chain was documented in a study of T-cell memory formation after mild COVID-19. As for the study in general: TCR clusters were mostly confined to one donor each.

This CDR3 is 15 amino acids long. Trimming removed 1 base from V and 2 bases from J; junction bases left unmatched: 4. Germline CDR1 MGHDK, CDR2 SYGVNS. A few counts support this clonotype. TCRdb fed the 5' RACE reads into MiXCR, producing one record per CDR3 protein. Among 92,000 or so distinct CDR3 sequences listed, roughly 16% were seen once. The chain has TRBV25-1 and TRBJ1-1; 7 bases line up with TRBD1. The sample taken for sequencing was PBMCs or a T cell subset sorted from them (not recorded which). The TCR originated in a man aged 18 to 29 who had mild COVID-19 (a few samples of this study predate the infection). Cell type and time point are not known. CDR3 amino acids: CASSEWDRANTEAFF. As DNA, the CDR3 is TGTGCCAGCAGTGAATGGGACAGAGCAAACACTGAAGCTTTCTTT.